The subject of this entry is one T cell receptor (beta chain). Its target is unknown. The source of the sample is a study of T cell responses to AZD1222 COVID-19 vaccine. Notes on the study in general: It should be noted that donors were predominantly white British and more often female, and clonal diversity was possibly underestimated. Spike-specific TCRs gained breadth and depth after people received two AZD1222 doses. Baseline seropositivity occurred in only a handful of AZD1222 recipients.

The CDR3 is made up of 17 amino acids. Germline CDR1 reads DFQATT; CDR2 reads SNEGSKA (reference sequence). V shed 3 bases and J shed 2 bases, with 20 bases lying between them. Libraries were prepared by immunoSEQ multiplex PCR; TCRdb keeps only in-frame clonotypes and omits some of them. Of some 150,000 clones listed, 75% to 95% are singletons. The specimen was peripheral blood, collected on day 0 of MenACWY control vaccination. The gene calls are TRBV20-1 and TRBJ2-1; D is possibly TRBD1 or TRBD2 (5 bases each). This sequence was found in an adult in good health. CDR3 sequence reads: CSASAGTGTATYNEQFF. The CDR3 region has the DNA TGCAGTGCTAGTGCTGGAACCGGGACGGCTACCTACAATGAGCAGTTCTTC.